These T cell receptor beta chains were read from a single sample in a study of Ad26.COV2.S vaccination and SARS-CoV-2 variants. Method: immunoSEQ multiplex PCR; TCRdb's copy keeps in-frame clones and lacks some. The sample contains 350,000 to 450,000 clones, roughly 90% of which appear only once. The sequences come from peripheral blood, collected in a trial of Ad26.COV2.S vaccine versus placebo. The receptors stem from a person aged 18-60 years who received the Ad26.COV2.S COVID-19 vaccine or a placebo. The conserved cysteine and the conserved F or W are not part of the CDR3 here. The order of the fields is V gene, CDR3 protein.

TRBV15 ATSRWGSTDTQY
TRBV5-1 ASRSQDRGEGYT
TRBV10-2 ASGTVYNSPLH
TRBV10-1 ASSESRSTEAF
TRBV10-3 AISDRVDYGYT
TRBV4-3 ASSQGVRVSYNEQF
TRBV19 ASKRQAGNQPQH
TRBV4-3 ASSQDLSPRYEQY
TRBV20-1 SASSGGAIETQY
TRBV12-3/TRBV12-4 ASSLQGATEAF
TRBV2 ASSERVTNQPQH
TRBV5-4 ASSSRSVDTQY
TRBV30 AWGQGDQPQH
TRBV18 ASSPSLSRVSPETQY
TRBV4-3 ASSGEGMYEQY
TRBV27 ASSFGELGEQY
TRBV5-1 ASSLALSYEQY
TRBV28 ATRDGVRYT
TRBV14 ASGDTYGYT
TRBV2 ASSDLGLAGGTDTQY
TRBV2 ASSEGGTGDFYEQY
TRBV19 ASRIEGEMRGYT
TRBV7-9 ASTLPPDGSYGYT
TRBV11-2 ASSNQGYEQY
TRBV7-8 ASSAPGFSGANVLT
TRBV10-3 AISGEGIRYGYT
TRBV5-6 ASSLGKKEAF
TRBV16 ASSQYLSGANEKLF
TRBV10-2 ASEGQGNTIY
TRBV15 ATSRDLSFSAREKLF
TRBV18 ASSPQRPTALTDTQY
TRBV11-3 ASSKQTGAPYNEQF
TRBV6-5 ASRDRGHEQY
TRBV29-1 SVGQGVVDTQY
TRBV7-9 ASSFAGGHPRTQY
TRBV19 ASSTSAGTGPVGGYT
TRBV4-3 ASSRRTGNTGELF
TRBV7-2 ASSPDSRGGNQPQH
TRBV30 AWSARLDQPQH
TRBV19 ASSIDLILGQRTEAF